The clone carrying this T cell receptor (beta chain) was observed a handful of times. Antigen specificity is unknown. The sample originates from a study of cytomegalovirus exposure and HLA in healthy donors. Study-level findings and limits: The authors assumed roughly uniform sequencing depth across donors for presence/absence analyses. Because they were indistinguishable, some V segments, including TRBV6-2 and TRBV6-3, were excluded.

Both 60 Vbeta primers and 13 Jbeta primers went into the PCR. Assay: immunoSEQ multiplex PCR; the TCRdb copy retains only in-frame clones and omits some. The data hold around 65,000 clones, with just under 80% observed a single time. CDR1 and CDR2 from the germline V gene are LNHDA and SQIVND (reference sequence). Trimming at V came to 5 bases and at J to 8 bases, leaving 16 bases not matched to a gene. The CDR3 is made up of 16 amino acids. Sequencing was done on a sample of PBMCs. The J gene is TRBJ1-2, the V gene TRBV19, with 8 bases matching TRBD1. The receptor's source is a woman in her twenties or thirties in good health and CMV-seronegative. CDR3 DNA: TGTGCCAGTAGTCCCTTGGACAGGGCGTTAACTATAGGCTACACCTTC. It codes for CASSPLDRALTIGYTF.